This TCR beta chain derives from a study of metastatic and nonmetastatic thyroid tumors. Nobody among the patients had been given any treatment before thyroid surgery. Germline values: CDR1 SNHLY, CDR2 FYNNEI. Trimming pared 1 base from V and 1 base from J, leaving 13 bases between. The CDR3 is 16 residues long. At least ten counts were recorded for this clone. TCRdb re-called clones via MiXCR from the PCR reads. The sample consists of tens of thousands of clones, 25% to 30% of them appearing once. This sequence originates from a female donor with papillary thyroid cancer or a benign thyroid nodule (not recorded which). Some clones in this sample may be carry-over from other donors' samples. The chain is built from TRBV2 and TRBJ1-2; TRBD1 is a possible D gene (6 bases). The specimen was blood. CDR3 DNA: TGTGCCAGCAGTGAAGGGGGGGCAGACAATAACTATGGCTACACCTTC. This gives the protein CASSEGGADNNYGYTF.